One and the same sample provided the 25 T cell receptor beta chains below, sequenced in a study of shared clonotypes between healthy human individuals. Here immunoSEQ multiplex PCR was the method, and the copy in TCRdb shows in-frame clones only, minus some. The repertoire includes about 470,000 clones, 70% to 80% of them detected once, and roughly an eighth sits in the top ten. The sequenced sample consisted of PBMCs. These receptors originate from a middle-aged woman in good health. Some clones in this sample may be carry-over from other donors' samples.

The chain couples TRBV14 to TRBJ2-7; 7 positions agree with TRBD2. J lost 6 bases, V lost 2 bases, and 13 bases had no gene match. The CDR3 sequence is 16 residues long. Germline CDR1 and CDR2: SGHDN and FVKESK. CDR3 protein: CASSQSLGLSPGEQYF. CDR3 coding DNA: TGTGCCAGCAGCCAATCGCTGGGACTATCACCGGGCGAGCAGTACTTC.

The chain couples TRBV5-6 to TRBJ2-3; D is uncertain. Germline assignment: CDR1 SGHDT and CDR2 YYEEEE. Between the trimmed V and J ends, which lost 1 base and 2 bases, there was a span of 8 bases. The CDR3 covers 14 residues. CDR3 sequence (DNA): TGTGCCAGCAGCTTGAGTCTTCTCACAGATACGCAGTATTTT. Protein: CASSLSLLTDTQYF.

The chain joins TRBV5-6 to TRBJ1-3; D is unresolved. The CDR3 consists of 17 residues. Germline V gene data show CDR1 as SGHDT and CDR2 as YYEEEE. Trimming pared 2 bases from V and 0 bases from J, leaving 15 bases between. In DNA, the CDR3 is TGTGCCAGCAGCTTCGGGCAGAGGCCCATCTCTGGAAACACCATATATTTT. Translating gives CASSFGQRPISGNTIYF.

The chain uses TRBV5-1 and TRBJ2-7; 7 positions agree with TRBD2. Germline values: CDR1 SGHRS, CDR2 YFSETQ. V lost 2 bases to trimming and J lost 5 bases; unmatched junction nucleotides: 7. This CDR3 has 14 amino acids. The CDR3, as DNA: TGCGCCAGCAGCTTCCGAGCGGGATGGGACGAGCAGTACTTC. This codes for CASSFRAGWDEQYF.

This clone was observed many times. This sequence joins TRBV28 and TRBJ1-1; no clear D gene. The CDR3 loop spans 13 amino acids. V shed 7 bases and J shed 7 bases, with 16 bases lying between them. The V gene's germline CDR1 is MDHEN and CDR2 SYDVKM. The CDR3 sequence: CASTLGSWSEAFF. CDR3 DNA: TGTGCCAGCACCTTGGGGTCCTGGAGTGAAGCTTTCTTT.

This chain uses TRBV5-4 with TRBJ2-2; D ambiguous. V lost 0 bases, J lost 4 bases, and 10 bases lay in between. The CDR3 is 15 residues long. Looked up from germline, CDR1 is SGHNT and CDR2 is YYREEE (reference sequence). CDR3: CASSLAAEATGELFF. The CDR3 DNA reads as TGTGCCAGCAGCTTGGCTGCCGAGGCCACCGGGGAGCTGTTTTTT.

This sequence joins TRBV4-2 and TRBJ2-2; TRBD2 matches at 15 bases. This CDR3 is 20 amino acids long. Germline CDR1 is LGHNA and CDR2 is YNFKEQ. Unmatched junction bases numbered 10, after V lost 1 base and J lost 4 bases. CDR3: CASSQGTRTGLAGGTGELFF. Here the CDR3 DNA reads TGTGCCAGCAGCCAAGGGACAAGAACGGGACTAGCGGGAGGCACCGGGGAGCTGTTTTTT.

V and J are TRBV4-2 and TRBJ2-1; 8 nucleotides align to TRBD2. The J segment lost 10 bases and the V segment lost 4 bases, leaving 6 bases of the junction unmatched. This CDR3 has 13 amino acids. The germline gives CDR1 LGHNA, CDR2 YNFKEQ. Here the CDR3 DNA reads TGTGCCAGCAGCCCCCGGCGGGGGGTCGAGCAGTTCTTC. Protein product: CASSPRRGVEQFF.

This chain's CDR3 is CASSLKKSTGIRTYEQYF. The CDR3 coding sequence is TGTGCCAGCAGTCTAAAAAAGTCGACAGGGATTAGGACCTACGAGCAGTACTTC. The chain combines TRBV28 with TRBJ2-7; 7 bases line up with TRBD1. This CDR3 region has 18 residues. The germline gives CDR1 MDHEN, CDR2 SYDVKM. V was pared by 5 bases and J by 2 bases, with 18 bases of the junction left unmatched.

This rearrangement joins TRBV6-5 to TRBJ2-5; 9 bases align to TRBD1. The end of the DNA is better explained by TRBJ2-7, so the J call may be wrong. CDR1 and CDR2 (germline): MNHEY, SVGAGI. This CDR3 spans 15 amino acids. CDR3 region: CASSYQTGGRYEQYF. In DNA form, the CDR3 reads TGTGCCAGCAGTTACCAGACAGGGGGTCGGTACGAGCAGTACTTC.

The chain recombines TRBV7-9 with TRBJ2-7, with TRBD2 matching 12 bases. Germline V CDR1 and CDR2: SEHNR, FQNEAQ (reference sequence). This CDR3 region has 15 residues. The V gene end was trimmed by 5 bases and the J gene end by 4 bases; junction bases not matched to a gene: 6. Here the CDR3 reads CASSPGTSGRYEQYF. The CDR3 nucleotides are TGTGCCAGCAGCCCCGGGACTAGCGGGCGGTACGAGCAGTACTTC.

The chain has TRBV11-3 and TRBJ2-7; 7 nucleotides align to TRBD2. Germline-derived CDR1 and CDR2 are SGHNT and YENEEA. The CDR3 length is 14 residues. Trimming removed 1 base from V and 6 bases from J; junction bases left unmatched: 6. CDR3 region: CASSLGGGVSEQYF. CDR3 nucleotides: TGTGCCAGCAGCTTAGGCGGGGGAGTTAGCGAGCAGTACTTC.

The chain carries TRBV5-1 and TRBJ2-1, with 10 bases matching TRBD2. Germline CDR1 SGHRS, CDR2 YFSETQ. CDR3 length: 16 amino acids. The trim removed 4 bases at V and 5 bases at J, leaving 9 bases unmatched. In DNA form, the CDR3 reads TGCGCCAGCAGCCCGCCGAAGCTAGCGGGGGACAATGAGCAGTTCTTC. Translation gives CASSPPKLAGDNEQFF.

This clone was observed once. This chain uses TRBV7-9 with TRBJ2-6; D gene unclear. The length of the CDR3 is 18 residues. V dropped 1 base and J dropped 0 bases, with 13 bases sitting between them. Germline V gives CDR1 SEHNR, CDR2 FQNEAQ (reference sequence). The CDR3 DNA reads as TGTGCCAGCAGCTTAGGGGTACAACGTCGCTCTGGGGCCAACGTCCTGACTTTC. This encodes CASSLGVQRRSGANVLTF.

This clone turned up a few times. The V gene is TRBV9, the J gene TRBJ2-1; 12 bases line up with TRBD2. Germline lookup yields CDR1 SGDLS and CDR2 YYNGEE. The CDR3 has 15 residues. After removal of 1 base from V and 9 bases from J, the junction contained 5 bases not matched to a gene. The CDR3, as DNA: TGTGCCAGCAGCGTACTAGCGGGAGGGCCGAGTGAGCAGTTCTTC. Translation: CASSVLAGGPSEQFF.

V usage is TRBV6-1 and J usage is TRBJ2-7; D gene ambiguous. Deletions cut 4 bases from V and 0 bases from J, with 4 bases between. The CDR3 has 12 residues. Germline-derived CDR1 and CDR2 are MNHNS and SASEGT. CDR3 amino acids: CASSAGSYEQYF. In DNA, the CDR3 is TGTGCCAGCAGTGCTGGCTCCTACGAGCAGTACTTC.

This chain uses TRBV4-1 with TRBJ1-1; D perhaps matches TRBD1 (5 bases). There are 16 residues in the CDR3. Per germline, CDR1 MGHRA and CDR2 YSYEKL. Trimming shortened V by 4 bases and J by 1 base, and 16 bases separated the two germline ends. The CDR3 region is CASSPTSVGANTEAFF. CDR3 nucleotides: TGCGCCAGCAGCCCTACTTCGGTAGGGGCGAACACTGAAGCTTTCTTT.

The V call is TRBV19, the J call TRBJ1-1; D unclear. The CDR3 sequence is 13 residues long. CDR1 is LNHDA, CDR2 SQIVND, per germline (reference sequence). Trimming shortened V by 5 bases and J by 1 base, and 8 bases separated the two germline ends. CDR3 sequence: CASSFDQNTEAFF. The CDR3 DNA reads TGTGCCAGTAGTTTTGACCAGAACACTGAAGCTTTCTTT.

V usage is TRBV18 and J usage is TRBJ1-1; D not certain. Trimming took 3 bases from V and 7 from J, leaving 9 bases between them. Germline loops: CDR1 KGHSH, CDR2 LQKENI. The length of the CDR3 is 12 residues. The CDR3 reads CASSPEGGEAFF. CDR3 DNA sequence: TGTGCCAGCTCACCTGAGGGCGGTGAAGCTTTCTTT. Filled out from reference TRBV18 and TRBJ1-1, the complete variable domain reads NAGVMQNPRHLVRRRGQEARLRCSPMKGHSHVYWYRQLPEEGLKFMVYLQKENIIDESGMPKERFSAEFPKEGPSILRIQQVVRGDSAAYFCASSPEGGEAFFGQGTRLTVV.

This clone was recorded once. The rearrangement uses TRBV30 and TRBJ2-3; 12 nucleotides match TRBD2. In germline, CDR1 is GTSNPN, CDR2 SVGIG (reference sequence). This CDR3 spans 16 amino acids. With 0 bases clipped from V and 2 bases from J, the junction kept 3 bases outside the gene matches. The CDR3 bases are TGTGCCTGGAGTGTCGGACTAGCGGGGAACACAGATACGCAGTATTTT. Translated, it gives CAWSVGLAGNTDTQYF.

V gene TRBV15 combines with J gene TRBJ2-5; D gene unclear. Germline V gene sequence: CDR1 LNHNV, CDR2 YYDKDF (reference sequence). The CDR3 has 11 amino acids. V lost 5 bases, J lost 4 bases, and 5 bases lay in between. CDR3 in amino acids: CATSARETQYF. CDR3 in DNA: TGTGCCACCAGCGCCCGAGAGACCCAGTACTTC.

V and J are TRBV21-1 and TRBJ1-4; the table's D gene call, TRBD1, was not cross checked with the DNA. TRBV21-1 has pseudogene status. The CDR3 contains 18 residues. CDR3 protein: CASPRDRGGGATNEKLFF. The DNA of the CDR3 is TGTGCCAGCCCCCGGGACAGAGGTGGAGGGGCAACTAATGAAAAACTGTTTTTT.

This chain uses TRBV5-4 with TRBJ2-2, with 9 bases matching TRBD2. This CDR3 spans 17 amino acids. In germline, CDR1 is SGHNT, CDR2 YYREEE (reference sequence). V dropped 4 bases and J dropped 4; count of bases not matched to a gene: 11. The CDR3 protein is CASSPGGRGQGTGELFF. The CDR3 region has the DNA TGTGCCAGCAGCCCAGGCGGGAGGGGGCAGGGCACCGGGGAGCTGTTTTTT.

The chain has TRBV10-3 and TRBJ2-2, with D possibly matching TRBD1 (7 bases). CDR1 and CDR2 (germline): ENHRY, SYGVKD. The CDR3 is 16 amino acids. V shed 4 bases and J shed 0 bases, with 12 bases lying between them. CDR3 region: CAISVGGTANTGELFF. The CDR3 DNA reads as TGTGCCATCAGTGTTGGGGGGACAGCGAACACCGGGGAGCTGTTTTTT.

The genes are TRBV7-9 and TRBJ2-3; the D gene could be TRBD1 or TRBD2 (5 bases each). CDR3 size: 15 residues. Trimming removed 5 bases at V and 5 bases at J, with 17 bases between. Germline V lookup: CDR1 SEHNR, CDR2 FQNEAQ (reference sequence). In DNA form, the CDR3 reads TGTGCCAGCAGCCAGGGTCTCGGGGCCCGAGATACGCAGTATTTT. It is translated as CASSQGLGARDTQYF.